The sample holds a few counts of the clone carrying this TCR beta chain. The CDR3 sequence is 11 residues long. Per germline, CDR1 MNHNY and CDR2 SVGAGI (reference sequence). V was clipped by 7 bases and J by 5 bases, with 5 bases between them. Assay: immunoSEQ multiplex PCR; the TCRdb copy retains only in-frame clones and omits some. The sample consists of 50,000 to 75,000 clones, 93% of them appearing once. The data stem from a study of T cell changes during pregnancy in multiple sclerosis. The TCR comes from a female donor with multiple sclerosis, enrolled in a pregnancy study. V gene TRBV6-6 combines with J gene TRBJ2-2; D is undetermined. The input for sequencing was CD8+ T cells from peripheral blood mononuclear cells, taken in the third trimester of pregnancy. The CDR3 DNA reads as TGTGCCAGCACCGTAACCGGGGAGCTGTTTTTT. Residues: CASTVTGELFF.